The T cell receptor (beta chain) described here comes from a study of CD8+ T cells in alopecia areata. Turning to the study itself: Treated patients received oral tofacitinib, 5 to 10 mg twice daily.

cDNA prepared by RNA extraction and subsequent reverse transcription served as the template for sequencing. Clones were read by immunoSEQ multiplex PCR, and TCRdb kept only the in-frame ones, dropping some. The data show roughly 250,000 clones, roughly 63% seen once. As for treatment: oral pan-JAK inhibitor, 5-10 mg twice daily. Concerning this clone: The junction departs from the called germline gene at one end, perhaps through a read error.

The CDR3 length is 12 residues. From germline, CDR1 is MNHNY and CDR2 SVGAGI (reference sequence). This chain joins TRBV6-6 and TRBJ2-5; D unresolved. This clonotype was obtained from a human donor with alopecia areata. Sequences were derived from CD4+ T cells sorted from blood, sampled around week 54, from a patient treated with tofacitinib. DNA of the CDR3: TGTGCCATCAGTGAGCCAAGAGAGACCCAGTACTTC. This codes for CAISEPRETQYF.